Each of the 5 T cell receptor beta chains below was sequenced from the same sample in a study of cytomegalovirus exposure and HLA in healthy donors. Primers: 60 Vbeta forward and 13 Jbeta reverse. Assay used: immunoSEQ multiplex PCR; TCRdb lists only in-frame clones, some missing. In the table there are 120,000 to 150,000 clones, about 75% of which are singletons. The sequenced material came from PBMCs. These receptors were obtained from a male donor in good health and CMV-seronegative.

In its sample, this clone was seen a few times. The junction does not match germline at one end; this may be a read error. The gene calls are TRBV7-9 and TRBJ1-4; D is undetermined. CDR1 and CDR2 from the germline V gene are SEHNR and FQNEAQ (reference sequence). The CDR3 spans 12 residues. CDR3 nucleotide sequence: TGTTCCAGCAGCTTCGGCCCTGCGGGTCTGTTTTTT. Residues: CSSSFGPAGLFF.

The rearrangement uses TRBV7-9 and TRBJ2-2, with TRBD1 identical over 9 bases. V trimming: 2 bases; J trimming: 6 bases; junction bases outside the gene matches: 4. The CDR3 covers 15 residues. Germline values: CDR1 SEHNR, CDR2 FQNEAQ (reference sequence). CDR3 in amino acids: CASSLRDRVPGELFF. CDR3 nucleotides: TGTGCCAGCAGCTTAAGGGACAGGGTCCCCGGGGAGCTGTTTTTT.

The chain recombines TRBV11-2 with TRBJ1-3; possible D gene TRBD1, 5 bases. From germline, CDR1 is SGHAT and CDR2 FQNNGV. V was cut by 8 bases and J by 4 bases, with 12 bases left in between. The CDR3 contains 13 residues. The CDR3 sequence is CASLGLGGNTIYF. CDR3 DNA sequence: TGTGCCAGCTTGGGACTGGGAGGAAACACCATATATTTT.

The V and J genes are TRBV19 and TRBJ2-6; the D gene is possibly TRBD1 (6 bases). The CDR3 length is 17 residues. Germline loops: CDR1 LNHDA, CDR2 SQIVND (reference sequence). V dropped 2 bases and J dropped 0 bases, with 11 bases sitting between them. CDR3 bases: TGTGCCAGTAGTATACTGACAGGCTTCTCTGGGGCCAACGTCCTGACTTTC. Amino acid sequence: CASSILTGFSGANVLTF.

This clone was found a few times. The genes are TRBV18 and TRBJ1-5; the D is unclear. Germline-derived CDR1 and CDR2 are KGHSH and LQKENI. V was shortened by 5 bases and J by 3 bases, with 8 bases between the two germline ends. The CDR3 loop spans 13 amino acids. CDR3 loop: CASSIGPNQPQHF. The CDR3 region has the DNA TGTGCCAGCTCAATTGGGCCCAATCAGCCCCAGCATTTT.